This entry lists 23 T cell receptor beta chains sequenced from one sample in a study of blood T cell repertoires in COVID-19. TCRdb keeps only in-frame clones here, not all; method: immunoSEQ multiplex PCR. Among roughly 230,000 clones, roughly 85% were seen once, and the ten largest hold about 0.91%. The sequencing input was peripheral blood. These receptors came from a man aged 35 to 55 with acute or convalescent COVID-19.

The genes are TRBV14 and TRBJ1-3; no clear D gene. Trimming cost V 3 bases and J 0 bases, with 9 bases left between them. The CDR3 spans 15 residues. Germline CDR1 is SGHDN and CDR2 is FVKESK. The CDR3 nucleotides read TGTGCCAGCAGCCATTCGGGATCCTCTGGAAACACCATATATTTT. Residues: CASSHSGSSGNTIYF.

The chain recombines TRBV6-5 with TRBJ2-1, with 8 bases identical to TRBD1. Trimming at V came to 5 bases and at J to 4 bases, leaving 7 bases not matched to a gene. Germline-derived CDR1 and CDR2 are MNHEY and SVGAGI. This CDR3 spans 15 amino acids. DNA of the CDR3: TGTGCCAGCAGTAATCTGGACAGGGTTTACAATGAGCAGTTCTTC. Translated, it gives CASSNLDRVYNEQFF.

The CDR3 DNA sequence: TGTGCCAGCAGGGGGACAGTGTATAATTCACCCCTCCACTTT. Translation gives CASRGTVYNSPLHF. The chain joins TRBV6-5 to TRBJ1-6, with 7 bases identical to TRBD1. Trimming cost V 6 bases and J 4 bases; bases outside gene matches: 3. Germline V gene lookup returns CDR1 MNHEY and CDR2 SVGAGI. This CDR3 region has 14 residues.

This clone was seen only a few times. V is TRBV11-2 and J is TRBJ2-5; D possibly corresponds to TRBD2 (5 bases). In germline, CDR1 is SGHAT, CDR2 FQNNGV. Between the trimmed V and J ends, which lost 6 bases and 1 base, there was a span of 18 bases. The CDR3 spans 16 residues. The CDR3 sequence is CASSQKGKRVQETQYF. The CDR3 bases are TGTGCCAGCAGTCAGAAGGGAAAGAGGGTCCAAGAGACCCAGTACTTC.

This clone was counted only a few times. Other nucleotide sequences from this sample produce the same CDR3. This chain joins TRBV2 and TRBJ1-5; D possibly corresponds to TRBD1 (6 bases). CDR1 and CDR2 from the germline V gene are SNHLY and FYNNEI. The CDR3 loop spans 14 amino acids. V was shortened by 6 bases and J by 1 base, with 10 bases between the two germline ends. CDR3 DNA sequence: TGTGCCAGCAGAGGGGGACTAAGCAATCAGCCCCAGCATTTT. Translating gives CASRGGLSNQPQHF.

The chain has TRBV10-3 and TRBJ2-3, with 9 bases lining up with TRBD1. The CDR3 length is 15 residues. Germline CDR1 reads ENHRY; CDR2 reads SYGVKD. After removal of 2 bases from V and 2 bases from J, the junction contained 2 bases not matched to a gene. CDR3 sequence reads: CAISEGTGHTDTQYF. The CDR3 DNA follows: TGTGCCATCAGTGAGGGGACAGGGCACACAGATACGCAGTATTTT.

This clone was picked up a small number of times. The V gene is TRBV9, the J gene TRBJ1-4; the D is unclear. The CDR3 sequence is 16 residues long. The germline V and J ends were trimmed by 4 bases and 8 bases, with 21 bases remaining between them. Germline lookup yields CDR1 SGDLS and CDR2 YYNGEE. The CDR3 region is CASSRREGSGGEKLFF. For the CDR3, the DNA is TGTGCCAGCAGCCGGCGAGAAGGGTCAGGAGGGGAAAAACTGTTTTTT.

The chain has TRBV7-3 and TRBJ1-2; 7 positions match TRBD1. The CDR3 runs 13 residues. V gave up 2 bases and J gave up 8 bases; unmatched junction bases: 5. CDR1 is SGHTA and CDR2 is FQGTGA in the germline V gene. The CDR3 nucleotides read TGTGCCAGCAGCTTACCCACAGGGGTAGGCTACACCTTC. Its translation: CASSLPTGVGYTF.

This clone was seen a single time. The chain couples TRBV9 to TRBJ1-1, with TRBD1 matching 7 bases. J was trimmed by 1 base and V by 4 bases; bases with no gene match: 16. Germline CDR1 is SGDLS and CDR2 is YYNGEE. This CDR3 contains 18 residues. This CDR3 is CASSRSGTGAVKNTEAFF. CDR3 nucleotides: TGTGCCAGCAGCCGTAGCGGCACAGGGGCAGTAAAGAACACTGAAGCTTTCTTT.

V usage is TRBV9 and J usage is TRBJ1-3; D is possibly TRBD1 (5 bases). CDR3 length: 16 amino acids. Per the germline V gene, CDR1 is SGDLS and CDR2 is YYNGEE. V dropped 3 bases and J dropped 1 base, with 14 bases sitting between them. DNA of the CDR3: TGTGCCAGCAGCGCCCTGCAGGGACTTTCTGGAAACACCATATATTTT. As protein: CASSALQGLSGNTIYF.

CDR3 sequence: CASSQTGVYTEAFF. CDR3 in DNA: TGTGCCAGCAGTCAAACAGGGGTTTACACTGAAGCTTTCTTT. The chain is built from TRBV2 and TRBJ1-1; TRBD1 agrees at 7 bases. The CDR3 runs to 14 residues. The V gene's germline CDR1 is SNHLY and CDR2 FYNNEI. Losses at the gene ends were 5 bases for V and 3 bases for J; bases not matched to a gene: 6.

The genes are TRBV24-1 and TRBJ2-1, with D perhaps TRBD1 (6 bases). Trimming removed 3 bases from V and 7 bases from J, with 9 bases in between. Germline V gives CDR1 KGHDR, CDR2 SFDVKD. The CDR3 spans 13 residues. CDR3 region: CATSDPQGNEQFF. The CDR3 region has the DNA TGTGCCACCAGTGATCCACAGGGTAATGAGCAGTTCTTC.

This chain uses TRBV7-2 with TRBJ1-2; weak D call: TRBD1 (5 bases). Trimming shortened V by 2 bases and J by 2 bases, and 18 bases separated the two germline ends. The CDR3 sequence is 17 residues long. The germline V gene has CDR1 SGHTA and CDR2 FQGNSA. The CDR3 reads CASSLYLLGVVNYGYTF. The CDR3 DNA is TGTGCCAGCAGCTTATATCTCCTAGGGGTCGTAAACTATGGCTACACCTTC.

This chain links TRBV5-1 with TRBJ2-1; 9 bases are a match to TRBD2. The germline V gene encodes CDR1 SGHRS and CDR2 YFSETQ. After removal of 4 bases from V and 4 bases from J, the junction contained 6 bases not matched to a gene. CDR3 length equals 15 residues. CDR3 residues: CASSPASGGYNEQFF. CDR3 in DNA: TGCGCCAGCAGCCCGGCCAGCGGGGGGTACAATGAGCAGTTCTTC. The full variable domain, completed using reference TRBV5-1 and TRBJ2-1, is KAGVTQTPRYLIKTRGQQVTLSCSPISGHRSVSWYQQTPGQGLQFLFEYFSETQRNKGNFPGRFSGRQFSNSRSEMNVSTLELGDSALYLCASSPASGGYNEQFFGPGTRLTVL.

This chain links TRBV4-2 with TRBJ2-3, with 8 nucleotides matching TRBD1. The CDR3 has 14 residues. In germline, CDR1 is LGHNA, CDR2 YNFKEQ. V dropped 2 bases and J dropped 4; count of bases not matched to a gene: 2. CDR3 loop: CASSQSTGADTQYF. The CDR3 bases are TGTGCCAGCAGCCAATCGACAGGGGCAGATACGCAGTATTTT.

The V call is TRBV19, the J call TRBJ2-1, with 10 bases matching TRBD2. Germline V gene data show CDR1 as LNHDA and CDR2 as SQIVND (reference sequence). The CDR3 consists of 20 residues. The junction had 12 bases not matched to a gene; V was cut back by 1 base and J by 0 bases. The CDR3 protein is CASSIGASGGSLSSYNEQFF. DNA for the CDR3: TGTGCCAGTAGTATAGGAGCTAGCGGGGGCTCTCTGAGCTCCTACAATGAGCAGTTCTTC. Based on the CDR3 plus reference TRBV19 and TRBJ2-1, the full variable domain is DGGITQSPKYLFRKEGQNVTLSCEQNLNHDAMYWYRQDPGQGLRLIYYSQIVNDFQKGDIAEGYSVSREKKESFPLTVTSAQKNPTAFYLCASSIGASGGSLSSYNEQFFGPGTRLTVL.

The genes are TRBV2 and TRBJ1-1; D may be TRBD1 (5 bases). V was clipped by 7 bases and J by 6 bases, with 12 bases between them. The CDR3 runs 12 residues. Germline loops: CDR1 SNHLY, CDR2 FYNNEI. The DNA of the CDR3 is TGTGCCAGCATCGAGCTAGGGGCTGAAGCTTTCTTT. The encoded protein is CASIELGAEAFF.

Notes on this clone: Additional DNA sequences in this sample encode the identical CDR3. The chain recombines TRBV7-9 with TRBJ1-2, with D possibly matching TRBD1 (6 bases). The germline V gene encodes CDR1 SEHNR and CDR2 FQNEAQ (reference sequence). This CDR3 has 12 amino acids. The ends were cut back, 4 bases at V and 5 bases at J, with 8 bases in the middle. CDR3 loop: CASSSDSYGYTF. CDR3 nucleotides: TGTGCCAGCAGCTCGGACAGTTATGGCTACACCTTC.

The CDR3 region has the DNA TGTGCCAGCACCGAAAGTATCGCGACTGAAGCTTTCTTT. It specifies CASTESIATEAFF. The chain links TRBV25-1 to TRBJ1-1; D remains ambiguous. V was shortened by 7 bases and J by 5 bases, with 14 bases between the two germline ends. The CDR3 runs to 13 residues. CDR1 and CDR2 (germline): MGHDK, SYGVNS.

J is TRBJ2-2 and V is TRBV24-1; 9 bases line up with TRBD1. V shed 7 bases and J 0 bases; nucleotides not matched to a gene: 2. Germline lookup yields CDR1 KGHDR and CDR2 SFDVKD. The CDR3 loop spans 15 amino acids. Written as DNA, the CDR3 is TGTGCCACCAGGGGGACAGGGTCGAACACCGGGGAGCTGTTTTTT. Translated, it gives CATRGTGSNTGELFF.

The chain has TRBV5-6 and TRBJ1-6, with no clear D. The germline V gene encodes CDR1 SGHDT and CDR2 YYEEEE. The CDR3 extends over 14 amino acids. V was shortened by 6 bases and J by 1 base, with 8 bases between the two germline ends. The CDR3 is CASTEGSYNSPLHF. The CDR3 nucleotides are TGTGCCAGCACCGAGGGATCCTATAATTCACCCCTCCACTTT.

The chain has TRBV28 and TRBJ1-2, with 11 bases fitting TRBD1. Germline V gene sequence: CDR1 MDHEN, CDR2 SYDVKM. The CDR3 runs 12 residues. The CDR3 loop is CRTGQGDYGYTF. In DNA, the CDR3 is TGTAGGACGGGACAGGGGGACTATGGCTACACCTTC.

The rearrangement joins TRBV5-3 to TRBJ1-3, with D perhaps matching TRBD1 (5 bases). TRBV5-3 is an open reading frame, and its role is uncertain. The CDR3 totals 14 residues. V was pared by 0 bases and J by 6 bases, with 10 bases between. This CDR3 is CARSLDGGSNTIYF. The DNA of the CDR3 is TGTGCCAGAAGCTTGGATGGGGGGTCAAACACCATATATTTT.